The 19 T cell receptor beta chains below come from one sample, sequenced in a study of T cells in Graves' hyperthyroidism and ophthalmopathy. Amplification of TCR beta CDR3 regions used RNA as the template. Carried out on the TCR CDR3, a first-round RT-PCR used the HTBI primer set. TCRdb independently ran MiXCR on the multiplex PCR reads; one entry per CDR3 protein. Of 130,000 to 150,000 distinct CDR3 sequences listed, 22% are singletons. Sequencing was done on a sample of blood. Every receptor here comes from a woman in her 50s with Graves' hyperthyroidism that later progressed to Graves' ophthalmopathy.

The rearrangement links TRBV19 to TRBJ2-4; 7 bases agree with TRBD2. This CDR3 is built from 15 residues. The ends lost 5 bases at V and 1 base at J; junction bases unmatched: 5. Germline V CDR1 and CDR2: LNHDA, SQIVND (reference sequence). CDR3 bases: TGTGCCAGTAGTGTACTAGCGTCCGCCAAAAACATTCAGTACTTC. Residues: CASSVLASAKNIQYF.

The rearrangement links TRBV29-1 to TRBJ2-4; 9 bases are a match to TRBD1. The CDR3 has 14 amino acids. Germline values: CDR1 SQVTM, CDR2 ANQGSEA. Unmatched junction bases numbered 9, after V lost 5 bases and J lost 7 bases. CDR3 sequence: CSVPNNGQGNIQYF. The CDR3, as DNA: TGCAGCGTTCCGAACAACGGACAGGGGAACATTCAGTACTTC. The variable domain in full, completed from reference TRBV29-1 and TRBJ2-4, reads SAVISQKPSRDICQRGTSLTIQCQVDSQVTMMFWYRQQPGQSLTLIATANQGSEATYESGFVIDKFPISRPNLTFSTLTVSNMSPEDSSIYLCSVPNNGQGNIQYFGAGTRLSVL.

The chain couples TRBV20-1 to TRBJ1-4; no clear D. The V end was cut by 3 bases, the J end by 7 bases, with 9 bases between. In germline, CDR1 is DFQATT, CDR2 SNEGSKA (reference sequence). CDR3 length equals 12 residues. The CDR3 nucleotides are TGCAGTGCTAGTAAAGGAGGTGAAAAACTGTTTTTT. Translation: CSASKGGEKLFF.

This clonotype was recorded a few times. The chain recombines TRBV7-2 with TRBJ2-3, with D hard to call. Germline-derived CDR1 and CDR2 are SGHTA and FQGNSA. This CDR3 region has 14 residues. V lost 1 base, J lost 1 base, and 6 bases lay in between. For the CDR3, the DNA is TGTGCCAGCAGCTTAGACTATGGCACAGATACGCAGTATTTT. Protein sequence: CASSLDYGTDTQYF.

This clonotype was recorded many times. The chain couples TRBV7-2 to TRBJ2-3; unclear D gene. The CDR3 runs 15 residues. From germline, CDR1 is SGHTA and CDR2 FQGNSA. The germline V and J ends were trimmed by 3 bases and 2 bases, with 12 bases remaining between them. Here the CDR3 DNA reads TGTGCCAGCAGCTTTCGGCGAATGACCACAGATACGCAGTATTTT. It translates to CASSFRRMTTDTQYF.

This clonotype was counted ten times or more. The gene calls are TRBV18 and TRBJ1-1; D is unresolved. The CDR3 has 14 residues. The germline V gene has CDR1 KGHSH and CDR2 LQKENI. Trimming stripped 3 bases from V and 6 bases from J, with 14 bases between. CDR3 amino acids: CASSPGRRHSEAFF. CDR3 coding DNA: TGTGCCAGCTCACCGGGCAGGAGGCACTCTGAAGCTTTCTTT.

This clonotype was detected only a few times. The V call is TRBV14, the J call TRBJ2-1; D not certain. Germline V gene lookup returns CDR1 SGHDN and CDR2 FVKESK. This CDR3 contains 16 residues. Trimming removed 1 base at V and 9 bases at J, with 19 bases between. The CDR3 region is CASSQATVVGRTEQFF. The CDR3, as DNA: TGTGCCAGCAGCCAAGCCACTGTCGTGGGTCGCACTGAGCAGTTCTTC.

As for this clonotype: The missing conserved phenylalanine or tryptophan at the end of this CDR3 makes a read error likely. The rearrangement uses TRBV27 and TRBJ2-1, with 9 bases lining up with TRBD2. The germline V gene encodes CDR1 MNHEY and CDR2 SMNVEV (reference sequence). After removal of 2 bases from V and 1 base from J, the junction contained 6 bases not matched to a gene. The CDR3 consists of 17 residues. Written as DNA, the CDR3 is TGTGCCAGCAGTTTACTCCCTGCGGGAGGGTCCTACAATGAGCAGTTCCTC. Encoded protein: CASSLLPAGGSYNEQFL.

Many counts were recorded for this clonotype. In DNA form, the CDR3 reads TGCGCCAGCAGCTTGGGGGGTGGACCCACCCAAGAGACCCAGTACTTC. It encodes CASSLGGGPTQETQYF. This chain uses TRBV5-1 with TRBJ2-5; unclear D gene. The ends were cut back, 0 bases at V and 1 base at J, with 13 bases in the middle. Germline V CDR1 and CDR2: SGHRS, YFSETQ. The CDR3 is made up of 16 amino acids.

This clonotype was detected ten times or more. This chain links TRBV28 with TRBJ2-5, with D possibly TRBD2 on 5 matching bases. V was cut by 6 bases and J by 6 bases, with 14 bases left in between. Germline lookup yields CDR1 MDHEN and CDR2 SYDVKM. This CDR3 is built from 13 residues. In DNA, the CDR3 is TGTGCCAGCAGCCGGCTAGCCCCAAAGACCCAGTACTTC. It translates to CASSRLAPKTQYF.

This clonotype was seen ten or more times. This chain joins TRBV30 and TRBJ2-1; no firm D call. Trimming stripped 3 bases from V and 8 bases from J, with 17 bases between. Germline CDR1 GTSNPN, CDR2 SVGIG (reference sequence). CDR3 length: 14 residues. The CDR3 sequence is CAWRKSTSRHEQFF. CDR3 nucleotides: TGTGCCTGGAGAAAATCGACCAGTCGCCATGAGCAGTTCTTC. Supplemented by reference TRBV30 and TRBJ2-1, the full variable domain reads SQTIHQWPATLVQPVGSPLSLECTVEGTSNPNLYWYRQAAGRGLQLLFYSVGIGQISSEVPQNLSASRPQDRQFILSSKKLLLSDSGFYLCAWRKSTSRHEQFFGPGTRLTVL.

The genes are TRBV19 and TRBJ2-1, with 7 positions matching TRBD2. Looked up from germline, CDR1 is LNHDA and CDR2 is SQIVND (reference sequence). The CDR3 is 15 residues long. V trimming: 3 bases; J trimming: 7 bases; junction bases outside the gene matches: 9. The CDR3 sequence is CASSMPSGYKNEQFF. The CDR3, as DNA: TGTGCCAGTAGTATGCCTAGCGGCTATAAAAATGAGCAGTTCTTC.

This clonotype was detected ten times or more. An end of the junction does not agree with germline; a read error may underlie this. The rearrangement links TRBV6-1 to TRBJ2-1, with 11 bases that match TRBD2. From germline, CDR1 is MNHNS and CDR2 SASEGT. The CDR3 has 16 amino acids. The CDR3: CAGSHASGRNYNEQFF. The DNA of the CDR3 is TGTGCCGGCAGTCACGCTAGCGGGAGGAACTACAATGAGCAGTTCTTC.

This clonotype occurred once. The CDR3 DNA sequence: TGTGCCACCCGACGAGAATTGCAAGGCAATGAGCAGTTCTTC. This encodes CATRRELQGNEQFF. J is TRBJ2-1 and V is TRBV12-3 or TRBV12-4; D not certain. V gave up 10 bases and J gave up 6 bases, with 19 bases separating them. This CDR3 region has 14 residues.

This clonotype was seen at least ten times. V usage is TRBV28 and J usage is TRBJ1-5; 7 bases map to TRBD1. The CDR3 is 15 amino acids. Trimming removed 2 bases from V and 2 bases from J; junction bases left unmatched: 3. Per the germline V gene, CDR1 is MDHEN and CDR2 is SYDVKM. CDR3 amino acids: CASSLTGTGNQPQHF. For the CDR3, the DNA is TGTGCCAGCAGTTTAACAGGGACAGGCAATCAGCCCCAGCATTTT.

This clonotype was seen many times. CDR3 region: CSVEGLAGGTAYEQYF. The DNA for the CDR3 is TGCAGCGTGGAGGGACTAGCGGGAGGGACTGCCTACGAGCAGTACTTC. The rearrangement links TRBV29-1 to TRBJ2-7; 16 nucleotides agree with TRBD2. Per the germline V gene, CDR1 is SQVTM and CDR2 is ANQGSEA. The ends lost 6 bases at V and 2 bases at J; junction bases unmatched: 7. The CDR3 extends over 16 amino acids.

This clonotype showed up many times. The chain carries TRBV12-3 or TRBV12-4 and TRBJ1-1; no definite D call. The CDR3 runs 15 residues. Trimming cost V 6 bases and J 0 bases, with 14 bases left between them. CDR3 nucleotide sequence: TGTGCCAGCAGAATAGGACGGACCATGAACACTGAAGCTTTCTTT. Its translation is CASRIGRTMNTEAFF.

The rearrangement uses TRBV5-1 and TRBJ1-5, with TRBD1 as a possible D gene (6 bases). This CDR3 region has 13 residues. Trimming left V 0 bases short and J 7 bases short, with 8 bases between. The germline gives CDR1 SGHRS, CDR2 YFSETQ. As DNA, the CDR3 is TGCGCCAGCAGCTTGGCGGGGGGCCAGCCCCAGCATTTT. Its translation: CASSLAGGQPQHF.

This rearrangement joins TRBV28 to TRBJ2-5; D possibly corresponds to TRBD1 (5 bases). Germline CDR1 is MDHEN and CDR2 is SYDVKM. V was trimmed by 6 bases and J by 1 base, leaving 15 bases between them. The CDR3 length is 15 residues. The CDR3 DNA reads TGTGCCAGCAGCCAGACAGTGAAGGCCCAAGAGACCCAGTACTTC. The encoded protein is CASSQTVKAQETQYF.